Listed below are T cell receptor beta chains from one sample, sequenced in a study of T-cell reconstitution after alpha-beta-depleted transplantation in children. TCRdb recomputed calls from the PCR reads with MiXCR, one row per CDR3 protein. Here the sample spans about 300,000 distinct CDR3 sequences, roughly 7.8% being singletons. The source material was peripheral blood, sampled 360 days after TCRalphabeta/CD19-depleted stem cell transplant. The receptors shown here come from a female patient aged 2-9 years who had a stem cell transplant for Fanconi anemia, so the T cells may come from the graft donor. Both conserved end residues are part of each CDR3. Each record gives: D gene, clone size, J gene, V gene, CDR3 DNA, CDR3 protein. The D gene is left open where the match is weak. Clone size appears in some rows only: once, few, many, or a class for an expanded clone.

TRBD1 | few | TRBJ2-3 | TRBV25-1 | TGTGCCAGCAAGGCGGAAAGGGGGCGCGATACGCAGTATTTT | CASKAERGRDTQYF
NA | many | TRBJ2-3 | TRBV5-1 | TGCGCCAGCAGCTGGGGGGCCCGCCCAGATACGCAGTATTTT | CASSWGARPDTQYF
NA | NA | TRBJ1-6 | TRBV4-1 | TGCGCCAGCAGCCAAGGGGTAATGGATTCACCCCTCCACTTT | CASSQGVMDSPLHF
NA | NA | TRBJ2-5 | TRBV3-1 | TGTGCCAGCAGCCGGACAGGCGGGGGAGGCAGAGAGACCCAGTACTTC | CASSRTGGGGRETQYF
TRBD1 | NA | TRBJ1-5 | TRBV5-1 | TGCGCCAGCAGCCCGTTAGGGGGCCTCAATCAGCCCCAGCATTTT | CASSPLGGLNQPQHF
TRBD1 | few | TRBJ2-7 | TRBV11-2 | TGTGCCAGCAGACTGACAGGGGGCAGAATCCACGAGCAGTACTTC | CASRLTGGRIHEQYF
NA | NA | TRBJ1-2 | TRBV20-1 | TGCAGTGCTAGGAGGGGTCACTATGGCTACACCTTC | CSARRGHYGYTF
TRBD1 | NA | TRBJ1-5 | TRBV6-2/TRBV6-3 | TGTGCCAGCACCGACAGGGTCGGCTCCCAGCATTTT | CASTDRVGSQHF
NA | NA | TRBJ1-2 | TRBV2 | TGTGCCAGCAGTGGGGTCGGGGATCGAGGCTATGGCTACACCTTC | CASSGVGDRGYGYTF
NA | many | TRBJ1-2 | TRBV7-9 | TGTGCCAGCAGCTTAAGAGGTCCGAACTATGGCTACACCTTC | CASSLRGPNYGYTF
NA | many | TRBJ2-5 | TRBV20-1 | TGCAGTGCTAGAGATCCTGCCTTCCCCCAAGAGACCCAGTACTTC | CSARDPAFPQETQYF
NA | few | TRBJ2-3 | TRBV6-2/TRBV6-3 | TGTGCCAGCAGCCGTCCAGGGAAAGGGCCAGATACGCAGTATTTT | CASSRPGKGPDTQYF
NA | many | TRBJ1-2 | TRBV5-1 | TGCGCCAGCAGCTTCATCCAAGGAGGCTCGACAAACTATGGCTACACCTTC | CASSFIQGGSTNYGYTF
NA | many | TRBJ1-1 | TRBV12-3/TRBV12-4 | TGTGCCAGCAGTCCTTCAGGGCCATGGATGAACACTGAAGCTTTCTTT | CASSPSGPWMNTEAFF
NA | many | TRBJ1-6 | TRBV20-1 | TGCAGTGCTAGAGAGACAGTGTCCAATTCACCCCTCCACTTT | CSARETVSNSPLHF
NA | few | TRBJ1-2 | TRBV27 | TGTGCCAGCAGTCTCACAGGGATCTATGGCTACACCTTC | CASSLTGIYGYTF
NA | NA | TRBJ1-5 | TRBV6-2/TRBV6-3 | TGTGCCAGCAGTTTGCAAGGGAATCAGAATCAGCCCCAGCATTTT | CASSLQGNQNQPQHF
NA | many | TRBJ2-2 | TRBV5-1 | TGCGCCAGCAGCTTCCCAGGGTCCACCGGGGAGCTGTTTTTT | CASSFPGSTGELFF
NA | many | TRBJ2-7 | TRBV27 | TGTGCCAGCAGTTTGTGGTCTAGTCCCCGTCTAGACGAGCAGTACTTC | CASSLWSSPRLDEQYF
NA | many | TRBJ2-1 | TRBV9 | TGTGCCAGCAGCGTAGGGACGGGCTCTCTCTCCTACAATGAGCAGTTCTTC | CASSVGTGSLSYNEQFF
TRBD1 | few | TRBJ1-2 | TRBV7-8 | TGTGCCAGCAGCTTAGGACAGGGGCCTTATGGCTACACCTTC | CASSLGQGPYGYTF
NA | many | TRBJ2-5 | TRBV7-9 | TGTGCCAGCAGCCTTACAGGTTGGGTAGAGACCCAGTACTTC | CASSLTGWVETQYF
TRBD1 | many | TRBJ1-4 | TRBV12-3/TRBV12-4 | TGTGCCAGCAGCCAAAGGGACAGGGATCTTTCAAAACTGTTTTTT | CASSQRDRDLSKLFF
TRBD1 | few | TRBJ2-5 | TRBV11-2 | TGTGCCAGCAGCTTACCCCTGGGCGACAGGGGTGCCCAGTACTTC | CASSLPLGDRGAQYF
NA | many | TRBJ2-7 | TRBV20-1 | TGCAGTGCTAGAGTAGACACCCATTACGAGCAGTACTTC | CSARVDTHYEQYF
NA | NA | TRBJ2-1 | TRBV10-2 | TGCGCCAGCAGCCCTATAATCGAGTACAATGAGCAGTTCTTC | CASSPIIEYNEQFF
NA | many | TRBJ2-7 | TRBV10-3 | TGTGCCACCCTAGGGGGGGCAATCAGGCAGTACTTC | CATLGGAIRQYF
TRBD1 | NA | TRBJ1-6 | TRBV7-8 | TGTGCCAGCAGCTTAGCTACTCCGGGACAGCCCAATTCACCCCTCCACTTT | CASSLATPGQPNSPLHF
TRBD1 | few | TRBJ1-2 | TRBV6-1 | TGTGCCAGCACTCCCGGCAGGGGGTGGATAGGCTACACCTTC | CASTPGRGWIGYTF
NA | many | TRBJ2-4 | TRBV20-1 | TGCAGTGCAGTAGCAGGGGGGGAGGCCAAAAACATTCAGTACTTC | CSAVAGGEAKNIQYF
NA | NA | TRBJ1-5 | TRBV2 | TGTGCCAGCAGCGACGGGCGTCTGAATCAGCCCCAGCATTTT | CASSDGRLNQPQHF
TRBD2 | many | TRBJ2-4 | TRBV12-3/TRBV12-4 | TGTGCCAGCAGTAATAGCGGGGGGGCGAGCATTCAGTACTTC | CASSNSGGASIQYF